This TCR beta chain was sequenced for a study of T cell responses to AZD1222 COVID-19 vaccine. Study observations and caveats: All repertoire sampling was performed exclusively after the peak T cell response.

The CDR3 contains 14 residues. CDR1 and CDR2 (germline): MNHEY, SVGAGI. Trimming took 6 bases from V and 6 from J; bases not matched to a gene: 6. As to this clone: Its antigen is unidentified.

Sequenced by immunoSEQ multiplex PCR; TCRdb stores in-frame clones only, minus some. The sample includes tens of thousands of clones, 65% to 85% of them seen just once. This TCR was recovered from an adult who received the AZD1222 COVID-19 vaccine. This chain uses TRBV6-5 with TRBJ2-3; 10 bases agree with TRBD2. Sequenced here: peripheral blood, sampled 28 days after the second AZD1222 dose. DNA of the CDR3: TGTGCCAGCAGGGTACCGGGACTAGCGGATACGCAGTATTTT. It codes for CASRVPGLADTQYF.